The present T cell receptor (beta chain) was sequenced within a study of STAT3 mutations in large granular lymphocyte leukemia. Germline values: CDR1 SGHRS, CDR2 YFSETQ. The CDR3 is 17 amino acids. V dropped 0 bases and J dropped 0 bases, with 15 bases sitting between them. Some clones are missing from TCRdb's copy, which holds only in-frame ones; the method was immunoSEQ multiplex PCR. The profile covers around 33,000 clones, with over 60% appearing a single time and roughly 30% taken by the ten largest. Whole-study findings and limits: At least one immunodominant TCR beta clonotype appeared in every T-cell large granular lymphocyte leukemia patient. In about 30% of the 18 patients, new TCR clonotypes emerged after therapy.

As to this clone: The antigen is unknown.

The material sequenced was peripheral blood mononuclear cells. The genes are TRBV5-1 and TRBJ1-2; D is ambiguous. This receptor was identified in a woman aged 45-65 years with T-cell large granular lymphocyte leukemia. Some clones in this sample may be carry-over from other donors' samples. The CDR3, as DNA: TGCGCCAGCAGCTTGGACGGCAGGACCAAAGCTAACTATGGCTACACCTTC. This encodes CASSLDGRTKANYGYTF.